This entry features one T cell receptor beta chain sequence. What this receptor recognizes is not known. No qualities accompany the bases; no much larger clone lies one base away. Other DNA sequences in this sample translate to the same CDR3. These data belong to a study of beta chain features in type 1 diabetes (dated by TCRdb to 2017 to 2018). Describing the broader study: No differences in mean age, gender distribution, total cell number or subset yield were found between patients and healthy donors. A total of roughly 100 million sorted cells were examined across all samples, and the number of cells per subset was strongly correlated with RNA yield. The study compared the TCRB repertoires of sorted circulating CD4+ T cell subsets in recently diagnosed type 1 diabetes patients with those in matched healthy donors. Regulatory and stem cell-like memory subsets were isolated from only 8 patients and about eight healthy donors, whereas naive and central memory subsets came from all 30 or so donors.

A single peripheral blood draw of 95 to 150 mL on average was collected from each donor into heparinised tubes. A BD FACSAria II and a panel including CD45RO, CCR7, CD25, CD127, CD95 and CD27 were used to sort naive, central memory, regulatory and stem cell-like memory CD4+ T cells. A purity above 98% was achieved for all sorted populations. Right away, PBMCs were isolated by Lymphoprep density gradient centrifugation and were stained directly, with no culture step. To minimize batch effects, samples were stained and sorted in pairs, one healthy donor with one patient per experiment. Beyond this particular receptor, the publication reports: At VDJ recombination sites, type 1 diabetes patients had fewer insertions and more deleted nucleotides, which implies abnormalities in thymic rearrangement. Because small numbers of individuals were included in the HLA sub-analyses, any influence of HLA type on TCRB rearrangement was left unresolved. Naive, central memory and regulatory TCRB repertoires appeared to be more alike among patients than among healthy donors. Sequencing cDNA rather than genomic DNA could over-represent highly expressing activated cells, although activation and CD3 levels did not differ between groups. PCR might favor shorter templates, but patient and control samples were amplified and corrected together, so any skew would affect both groups equally. In all four CD4+ subsets, TCRB CDR3 length was moderately but significantly shorter in type 1 diabetes patients.

Inclusive of the bounding cysteine and phenylalanine, the CDR3 is 14 residues long. The read is trimmed to its CDR3 DNA, 42 bases read in frame from base 1. From the germline V gene, CDR1 is MGHRA and CDR2 is YSYEKL. Germline trimming amounts to 4 bases on V and 2 bases on J, with 4 as the count of junction bases outside the gene matches. All of the isolated RNA was reverse transcribed with the High Capacity cDNA Reverse Transcription Kit, so expressed TCRB transcripts were sequenced. Deep immunoSEQ sequencing was performed on naive, central memory and regulatory T cell samples, with an average of roughly 3.5 million total reads per sample. Sorted cells were lysed in RLT buffer, and RNA was extracted using DNase-treated RNeasy Micro or Mini kits according to cell number. To prevent cross-contamination, each cell subset was processed individually, whereas patient and healthy donor samples were processed jointly. The immunoSEQ multiplex PCR was used to amplify TCRB sequences from cDNA, generating 87-bp fragments that spanned the CDR3 region. Sequencing of the amplicons was done on the Illumina HiSeq platform. In the paper's pipeline: Synthetic template baselines were used to correct PCR bias computationally, reads within Hamming distance 2 were collapsed together, and singletons that could not be merged were discarded. Reads were aligned to IMGT to assign V, D and J genes, CDR3 length, and insertions or deletions at six rearrangement sites. Within each subset, clonotype counts were normalized to sorted cell number, and only after that were true diversity and Gini coefficients computed with the tcR R package. The overlap coefficient, calculated on TCRB nucleotide sequences, was used to quantify repertoire sharing. Out-of-frame TCRB sequences from naive cells were analyzed to stand in for the pre-selection repertoire. In its TCRdb copy, this immuneACCESS table keeps in-frame sequences only and misses some clones. Where compared with another copy, unresolved V genes explain less than half of these, and the others have no known cause. That table is the source of V, J and clone size, and D and trimming were worked out from the DNA. This sample gives approximately 250,000 clones in total; about 11% of them show up just once. Clones ranked in the top ten supply around 0.017% of the sample.

The rearrangement combines TRBV4-1 with TRBJ1-1, with 7 junctional bases fitting TRBD1. This clonotype was obtained from a man aged 25-45 years with type 1 diabetes. Sequencing was done on a sample of naive CD4+ T cells from blood. Interpreted using the paper, the cell subset or site label stands for: true naive CD4+ T cells. The encoded CDR3 is CASSLRTGNTEAFF. The nucleotide sequence reads as follows: TGCGCCAGCAGCCTGCGGACAGGTAACACTGAAGCTTTCTTT.